What follows describes a single T cell receptor (beta chain). No antigen is known for it. There are 15 residues in the CDR3. Germline CDR1 reads DFQATT; CDR2 reads SNEGSKA (reference sequence). The sample is drawn from a study of CXCR3-negative and CXCR3-positive naive CD8 T cells. Overall study: Each library held about 1.5 +/- 0.3 million TRB reads, approximately 130 million in total.

Preparation of TRB cDNA libraries relied on 5' RACE carrying UMI labels. TCRdb re-called the 5' RACE reads; every CDR3 protein appears as one record, without DNA. The sample holds around 57,000 distinct CDR3 sequences. Findings and caveats of the study: CXCR3 expression dropped partially after cryopreservation, and most assays relied on fresh PBMCs. TRB CDR3 properties served as the basis for inferring TCR strength, and surface CD5 was comparable between naive subsets. Comparably high diversity marked both naive subsets, whereas memory CD8+ cells had much lower diversity.

The gene calls are TRBV20-1 and TRBJ2-5; lacking DNA, the TRBD1 call made by TCRdb goes unchecked. The receptor was isolated from a human donor in good health. Some clones in this sample may be carry-over from other donors' samples. Specimen: memory CD8+ T cells from blood. This CDR3 is CSARELAGGMETQYF.